The 21 T cell receptor beta chains in this list originate from one sample, sequenced in a study of Tregs in tolerant kidney transplant recipients. Repertoires were generated with immunoSEQ multiplex PCR, while TCRdb's copy carries only in-frame clones and drops some. The sample has some 250,000 clones, about 80% seen once. The sequenced sample consisted of CD4+ T cells from blood. The source of these receptors is a human donor in good health.

The chain links TRBV6-5 to TRBJ1-2; D is unclear. Germline assignment: CDR1 MNHEY and CDR2 SVGAGI. This CDR3 contains 12 residues. Trimming took off 8 bases at V and 3 bases at J, with 10 bases between the two ends. This CDR3 reads CASGENDYGYTF. The CDR3 nucleotides read TGTGCCAGCGGAGAAAACGACTATGGCTACACCTTC.

The chain combines TRBV19 with TRBJ1-2; unclear D gene. CDR3 length: 17 residues. CDR1 LNHDA and CDR2 SQIVND come from the germline V gene (reference sequence). V lost 5 bases and J 7 bases, leaving 26 bases between the germline ends. The DNA for the CDR3 is TGTGCCAGTAGTTCAAAGCCTACCGGGTCCGACCTCACTGGCTACACCTTC. Amino acid sequence: CASSSKPTGSDLTGYTF.

This chain links TRBV7-8 with TRBJ2-1, with 11 bases lining up with TRBD2. The V segment lost 8 bases and the J segment 4 bases; nucleotides outside the gene matches: 7. Per germline, CDR1 SGHVS and CDR2 FQNEAQ. This CDR3 has 15 residues. CDR3 DNA: TGTGCCAGCCAGCTTAGCGGGGGGGCTTACAATGAGCAGTTCTTC. Its protein is CASQLSGGAYNEQFF. Drawing the rest from reference TRBV7-8 and TRBJ2-1, the complete variable domain is GAGVSQSPRYKVAKRGQDVALRCDPISGHVSLFWYQQALGQGPEFLTYFQNEAQLDKSGLPSDRFFAERPEGSVSTLKIQRTQQEDSAVYLCASQLSGGAYNEQFFGPGTRLTVL.

The chain joins TRBV27 to TRBJ2-7; the match to TRBD1 covers 7 bases. V shed 11 bases, J shed 2 bases, and the junction held 9 bases outside the gene matches. The germline CDR1 and CDR2 sequences are MNHEY and SMNVEV (reference sequence). The CDR3 length is 13 residues. CDR3 sequence: CAVRDSFTYEQYF. CDR3 bases: TGTGCCGTCAGGGACAGTTTTACCTACGAGCAGTACTTC.

This clone was recorded once. The gene calls are TRBV11-3 and TRBJ2-7, with 14 nucleotides matching TRBD2. This CDR3 has 15 residues. Germline CDR1 is SGHNT and CDR2 is YENEEA. Trimming at V came to 4 bases and at J to 6 bases, leaving 5 bases not matched to a gene. For the CDR3, the DNA is TGTGCCAGCAGCTCAGGGACTAGCGGGAGTCTCGAGCAGTACTTC. This codes for CASSSGTSGSLEQYF. Combining the CDR3 with reference TRBV11-3 and TRBJ2-7 gives the whole variable domain EAGVVQSPRYKIIEKKQPVAFWCNPISGHNTLYWYLQNLGQGPELLIRYENEEAVDDSQLPKDRFSAERLKGVDSTLKIQPAELGDSAVYLCASSSGTSGSLEQYFGPGTRLTVT.

Details on this clone: The same CDR3 arises from other DNA sequences in this sample as well. The V gene is TRBV19, the J gene TRBJ2-3, with D tentatively TRBD1 or TRBD2 (5 bases each). V was trimmed by 1 base and J by 5 bases, leaving 13 bases between them. CDR1 is LNHDA, CDR2 SQIVND, per germline (reference sequence). CDR3 length: 15 residues. As DNA, the CDR3 is TGTGCCAGTAGTATAGCGGGGCAGGGTGGAGATACGCAGTATTTT. Protein product: CASSIAGQGGDTQYF. Based on the CDR3 plus reference TRBV19 and TRBJ2-3, the full variable domain is DGGITQSPKYLFRKEGQNVTLSCEQNLNHDAMYWYRQDPGQGLRLIYYSQIVNDFQKGDIAEGYSVSREKKESFPLTVTSAQKNPTAFYLCASSIAGQGGDTQYFGPGTRLTVL.

This chain joins TRBV2 and TRBJ1-1; 11 nucleotides agree with TRBD1. Germline V CDR1 and CDR2: SNHLY, FYNNEI. Unmatched junction bases numbered 20, after V lost 7 bases and J lost 7 bases. The CDR3 contains 18 residues. CDR3 sequence (DNA): TGTGCCAGCACTTCGGGAGGACCGGGACAGGGGGATCTCAATGAAGCTTTCTTT. Translating it yields CASTSGGPGQGDLNEAFF.

There are a few counts of this clone. V gene TRBV11-2 combines with J gene TRBJ2-7, with D uncertain. This CDR3 has 15 amino acids. Germline V CDR1 and CDR2: SGHAT, FQNNGV. Trimming pared 1 base from V and 3 bases from J, leaving 13 bases between. In DNA form, the CDR3 reads TGTGCCAGCAGCTTAGCGCCAGATGAGATCTACGAGCAGTACTTC. It encodes CASSLAPDEIYEQYF.

The rearrangement uses TRBV29-1 and TRBJ2-7; 7 nucleotides line up with TRBD1. Germline V gene data show CDR1 as SQVTM and CDR2 as ANQGSEA. With 6 bases clipped from V and 3 bases from J, the junction kept 14 bases outside the gene matches. The CDR3 sequence is 15 residues long. The CDR3 DNA follows: TGCAGCGTCTCCGGGACAGCGAAAAACAACTACGAGCAGTACTTC. The encoded protein is CSVSGTAKNNYEQYF.

V gene TRBV28 combines with J gene TRBJ1-4; 9 positions agree with TRBD1. The CDR3 totals 18 residues. The trim removed 3 bases at V and 1 base at J, leaving 9 bases unmatched. Germline assignment: CDR1 MDHEN and CDR2 SYDVKM. In nucleotides, the CDR3 is TGTGCCAGCAGTTTTTGGGGACAGGGAAGGAGAACTAATGAAAAACTGTTTTTT. Its translation is CASSFWGQGRRTNEKLFF.

V is TRBV15 and J is TRBJ1-5; D is perhaps TRBD1 (5 bases). The V gene lost 5 bases and the J gene lost 4 bases, with 9 bases spanning the gap. CDR1 LNHNV and CDR2 YYDKDF come from the germline V gene (reference sequence). The CDR3 spans 13 residues. CDR3 region: CATSWTRNQPQHF. CDR3 sequence (DNA): TGTGCCACCAGCTGGACAAGGAATCAGCCCCAGCATTTT.

The chain joins TRBV30 to TRBJ2-5; possibly TRBD2 for D (6 bases). Trimming took off 0 bases at V and 5 bases at J, with 16 bases between the two ends. CDR1 and CDR2 (germline): GTSNPN, SVGIG (reference sequence). The CDR3 consists of 15 residues. CDR3 loop: CAWSVLTSSYETQYF. DNA for the CDR3: TGTGCCTGGAGTGTACTTACTAGCTCATACGAGACCCAGTACTTC.

The chain uses TRBV7-2 and TRBJ2-5; the match to TRBD2 covers 14 bases. This CDR3 contains 15 residues. Per germline, CDR1 SGHTA and CDR2 FQGNSA. V lost 4 bases, J lost 4 bases, and 2 bases stayed unmatched. The CDR3 region has the DNA TGTGCCAGCAGCTCGACTAGCGGGAGGGGAGAGACCCAGTACTTC. Its translation is CASSSTSGRGETQYF.

V usage is TRBV9 and J usage is TRBJ2-3; D gene ambiguous. The CDR3 is 14 amino acids. From germline, CDR1 is SGDLS and CDR2 YYNGEE. V shed 1 base and J shed 5 bases, with 11 bases lying between them. The CDR3 region has the DNA TGTGCCAGCAGCGTAAAACGGGCCCGAGATACGCAGTATTTT. Translation: CASSVKRARDTQYF. The full variable domain, completed using reference TRBV9 and TRBJ2-3, is DSGVTQTPKHLITATGQRVTLRCSPRSGDLSVYWYQQSLDQGLQFLIQYYNGEERAKGNILERFSAQQFPDLHSELNLSSLELGDSALYFCASSVKRARDTQYFGPGTRLTVL.

This clone was picked up many times. The J gene is TRBJ1-2, the V gene TRBV7-9; D is possibly TRBD1 (5 bases). CDR1 and CDR2 from the germline V gene are SEHNR and FQNEAQ (reference sequence). Trimming cost V 6 bases and J 3 bases, with 11 bases left between them. This CDR3 comprises 13 residues. Here the CDR3 reads CASSTQGDYGYTF. The CDR3 DNA is TGTGCCAGCAGTACCCAGGGTGACTATGGCTACACCTTC. Using reference TRBV7-9 and TRBJ1-2 for the parts outside the CDR3, the full variable domain is DTGVSQNPRHKITKRGQNVTFRCDPISEHNRLYWYRQTLGQGPEFLTYFQNEAQLEKSRLLSDRFSAERPKGSFSTLEIQRTEQGDSAMYLCASSTQGDYGYTFGSGTRLTVV.

This chain links TRBV7-7 with TRBJ2-5; D remains ambiguous. V lost 3 bases, J lost 7 bases, and 15 bases lay in between. CDR1 SSHAT and CDR2 FNYEAQ come from the germline V gene (reference sequence). There are 14 residues in the CDR3. CDR3 amino acids: CASSFNSAYGTQYF. CDR3 sequence (DNA): TGTGCCAGCAGCTTTAACAGTGCTTATGGGACCCAGTACTTC.

J is TRBJ2-4 and V is TRBV19; D not resolved. V lost 5 bases to trimming and J lost 0 bases, with 17 bases between them. From germline, CDR1 is LNHDA and CDR2 SQIVND (reference sequence). The CDR3 extends over 17 amino acids. The CDR3 is CASSAPGRLLAKNIQYF. The CDR3 DNA is TGTGCCAGTAGTGCCCCTGGACGGCTTCTAGCCAAAAACATTCAGTACTTC.

The chain employs TRBV5-5 and TRBJ2-1; 13 bases are shared with TRBD2. The CDR3 consists of 16 residues. The germline CDR1 and CDR2 sequences are SGHKS and YYEKEE (reference sequence). The V segment lost 2 bases and the J segment 6 bases; nucleotides outside the gene matches: 5. CDR3 DNA: TGTGCCAGCAGCTTAGGAACTAGCGGGGGGGCCAATGAGCAGTTCTTC. As protein: CASSLGTSGGANEQFF.

This clone turned up a few times. The chain uses TRBV2 and TRBJ2-7; no definite D call. Trimming shortened V by 5 bases and J by 2 bases, and 4 bases separated the two germline ends. This CDR3 comprises 11 residues. Germline V lookup: CDR1 SNHLY, CDR2 FYNNEI. CDR3 nucleotides: TGTGCCAGCAGTCAGACCTACGAGCAGTACTTC. It translates to CASSQTYEQYF.

The chain combines TRBV11-3 with TRBJ1-6; 10 nucleotides line up with TRBD1. The CDR3 is made up of 20 amino acids. Per germline, CDR1 SGHNT and CDR2 YENEEA. V shed 6 bases, J shed 1 base, and the junction held 15 bases outside the gene matches. The CDR3 region has the DNA TGTGCCAGCAGACCCCACCGGGACAGGGGAAAAAAATCCTATAATTCACCCCTCCACTTT. Its protein product is CASRPHRDRGKKSYNSPLHF.

This CDR3 reads CASSVGPRGEAFF. Here the CDR3 DNA reads TGTGCCAGCAGTGTGGGACCCAGGGGAGAAGCTTTCTTT. The chain couples TRBV6-4 to TRBJ1-1, with D possibly TRBD1 on 6 matching bases. The CDR3 sequence is 13 residues long. The germline V gene has CDR1 MRHNA and CDR2 SNTAGT. Trimming shortened V by 4 bases and J by 8 bases, and 14 bases separated the two germline ends.